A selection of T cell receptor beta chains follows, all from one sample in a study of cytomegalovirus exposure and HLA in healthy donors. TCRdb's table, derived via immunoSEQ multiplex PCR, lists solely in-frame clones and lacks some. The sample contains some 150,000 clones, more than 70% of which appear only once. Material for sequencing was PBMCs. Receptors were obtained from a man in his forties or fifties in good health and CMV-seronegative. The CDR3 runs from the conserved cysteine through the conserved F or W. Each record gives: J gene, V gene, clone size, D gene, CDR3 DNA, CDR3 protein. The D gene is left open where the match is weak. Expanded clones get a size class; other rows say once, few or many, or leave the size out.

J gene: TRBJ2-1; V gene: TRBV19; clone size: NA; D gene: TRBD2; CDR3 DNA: TGTGCCAGTAGTCTAATAGCGGGGGGGCCGGGCGAGCAGTTCTTC; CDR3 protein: CASSLIAGGPGEQFF
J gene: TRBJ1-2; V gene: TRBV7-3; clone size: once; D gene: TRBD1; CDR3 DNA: TGTGCCAGCAGCTCCGAGACAGGGGACTATGGCTACACCTTC; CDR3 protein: CASSSETGDYGYTF
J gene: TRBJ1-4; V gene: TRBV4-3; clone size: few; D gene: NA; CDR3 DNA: TGCGCCAGCAGCCAGGGGGTTGGGCAGGGACTCGGGAAACTGTTTTTT; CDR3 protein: CASSQGVGQGLGKLFF
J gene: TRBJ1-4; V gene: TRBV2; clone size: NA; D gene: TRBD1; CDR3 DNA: TGTGCCAGCAGCCCAGACAGGGGCGGCGATGAAAAACTGTTTTTT; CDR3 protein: CASSPDRGGDEKLFF
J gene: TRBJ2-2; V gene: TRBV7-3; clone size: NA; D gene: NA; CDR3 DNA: TGTGCCAGCAGCTTCGGGGGGAACACCGGGGAGCTGTTTTTT; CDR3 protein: CASSFGGNTGELFF
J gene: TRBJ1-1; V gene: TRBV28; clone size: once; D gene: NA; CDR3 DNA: TGTGCCAGCACGTTGGGGCACACTGAAGCTTTCTTT; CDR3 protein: CASTLGHTEAFF
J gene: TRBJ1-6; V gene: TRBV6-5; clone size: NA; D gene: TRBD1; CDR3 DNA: TGTGCCAGCAGTTCCTATTTCTCAGGGGGCGGTTCACCCCTCCACTTT; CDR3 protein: CASSSYFSGGGSPLHF
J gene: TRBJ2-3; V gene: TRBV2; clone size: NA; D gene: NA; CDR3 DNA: TGTGCCATCAAGGGGGCCAGCGGGGGAGGTACGCAGTATTTT; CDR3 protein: CAIKGASGGGTQYF
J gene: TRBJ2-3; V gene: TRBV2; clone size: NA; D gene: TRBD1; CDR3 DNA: TGTGCCAGCGGGGACAGGGCTGCTGCAGATACGCAGTATTTT; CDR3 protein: CASGDRAAADTQYF
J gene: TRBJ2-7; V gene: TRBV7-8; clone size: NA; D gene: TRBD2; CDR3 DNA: TGTGCCAGCAGCGGGACTAGCGAGTACACCTACGAGCAGTACTTC; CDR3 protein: CASSGTSEYTYEQYF
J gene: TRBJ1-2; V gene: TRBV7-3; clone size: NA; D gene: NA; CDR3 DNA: TGTGCCAGCAGCGGTCGGGATGGCTATGGCTACACCTTC; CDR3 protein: CASSGRDGYGYTF
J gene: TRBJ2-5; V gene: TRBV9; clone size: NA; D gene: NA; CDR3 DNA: TGTGCCAGCAGTGACTTGGGAGGGGGGGAGACCCAGTACTTC; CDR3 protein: CASSDLGGGETQYF
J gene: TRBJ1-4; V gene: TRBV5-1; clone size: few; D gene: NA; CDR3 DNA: TGCGCCAGCAGCTTGACAGCTCCGAATGAAAAACTGTTTTTT; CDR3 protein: CASSLTAPNEKLFF
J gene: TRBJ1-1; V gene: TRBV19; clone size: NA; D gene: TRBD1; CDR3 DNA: TGTGCCAGTAGTGATGCCGGGACAGGGATCACTGAAGCTTTCTTT; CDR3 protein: CASSDAGTGITEAFF
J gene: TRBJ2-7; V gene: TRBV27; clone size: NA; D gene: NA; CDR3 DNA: TGTGCCAGCAGACAACAGGGCAGGTCCTACGAGCAGTACTTT; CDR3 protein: CASRQQGRSYEQYF
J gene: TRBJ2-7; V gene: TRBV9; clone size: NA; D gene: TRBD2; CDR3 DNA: TGTGCCAGCAGCGTGGGGACTAGCGGGGGGGACTACGAGCAGTACTTC; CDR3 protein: CASSVGTSGGDYEQYF
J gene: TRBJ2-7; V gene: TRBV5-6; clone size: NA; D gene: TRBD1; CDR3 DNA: TGTGCCAGCAGCCATAGGACAGGGGTCGGTGAGCAGTACTTC; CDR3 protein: CASSHRTGVGEQYF
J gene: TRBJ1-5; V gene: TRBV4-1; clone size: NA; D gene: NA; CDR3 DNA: TGCGCCAGCAGCCAAGATGGCGGGGGGCAGCAGCCCCAGCATTTT; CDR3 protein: CASSQDGGGQQPQHF
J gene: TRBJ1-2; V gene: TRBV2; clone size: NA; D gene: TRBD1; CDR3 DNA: TGTGCCAGCAGCCCCGGGACAGGGGTCTATGGCTACACCTTC; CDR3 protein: CASSPGTGVYGYTF
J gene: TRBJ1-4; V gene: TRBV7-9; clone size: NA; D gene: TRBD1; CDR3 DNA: TGTGCCAGCAGCCCGCGGGACAGGACAAATGAAAAACTGTTTTTT; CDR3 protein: CASSPRDRTNEKLFF
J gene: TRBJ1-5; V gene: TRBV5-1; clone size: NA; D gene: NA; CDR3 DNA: TGCGCCAGCAGCTTGGGGGGGGATAGCAATCAGCCCCAGCATTTT; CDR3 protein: CASSLGGDSNQPQHF
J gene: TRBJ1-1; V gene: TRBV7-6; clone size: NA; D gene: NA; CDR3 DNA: TGTGCCAGCAGCTTATCAGGGAACACTGAAGCTTTCTTC; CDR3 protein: CASSLSGNTEAFF
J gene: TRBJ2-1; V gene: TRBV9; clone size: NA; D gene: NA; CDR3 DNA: TGTGCCAGCAGCGAGGCGCCGGACACCTACAATGAGCAGTTCTTC; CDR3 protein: CASSEAPDTYNEQFF
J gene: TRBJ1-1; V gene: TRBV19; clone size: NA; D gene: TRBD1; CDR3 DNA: TGTGCCAGTATGGGACAGGGAGCGGGCACTGAAGCTTTCTTT; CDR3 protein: CASMGQGAGTEAFF
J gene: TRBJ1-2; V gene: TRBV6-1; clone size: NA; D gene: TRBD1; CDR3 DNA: TGTGCCAGCAGTGAGGAAGGGGACAGGGTCAGCTATGGCTACACCTTC; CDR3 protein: CASSEEGDRVSYGYTF
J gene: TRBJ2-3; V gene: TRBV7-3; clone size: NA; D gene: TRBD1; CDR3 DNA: TGTGCCAGCAGCTCAGGACAGGGAGCGACAGATACGCAGTATTTT; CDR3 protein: CASSSGQGATDTQYF
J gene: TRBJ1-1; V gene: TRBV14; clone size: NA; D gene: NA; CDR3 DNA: TGTGCCAGCAGCCAACAGATGAACACTGAAGCTTTCTTT; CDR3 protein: CASSQQMNTEAFF
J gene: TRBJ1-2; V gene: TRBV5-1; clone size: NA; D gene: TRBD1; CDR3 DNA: TGCGCCAGCAGCGAGCTGACAGGGAACTATGGCTACACCTTC; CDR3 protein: CASSELTGNYGYTF
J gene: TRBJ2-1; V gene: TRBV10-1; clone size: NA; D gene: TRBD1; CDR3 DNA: TGCGCCAGCAGTGATCACGCCCGGCAGGGGGCGGTCGATGAGCAGTTCTTC; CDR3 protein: CASSDHARQGAVDEQFF
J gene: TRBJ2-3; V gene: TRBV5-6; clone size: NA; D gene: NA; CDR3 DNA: TGTGCCAGCAGCTTGGACAGGGCCACCTATTATACGCAGTATTTT; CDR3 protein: CASSLDRATYYTQYF
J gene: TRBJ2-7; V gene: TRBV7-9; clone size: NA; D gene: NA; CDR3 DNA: TGTGCCAGCAGCCCGAGGGTTAGCTACGAGCAGTACTTC; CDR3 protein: CASSPRVSYEQYF
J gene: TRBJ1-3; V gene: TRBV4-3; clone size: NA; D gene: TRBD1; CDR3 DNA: TGCGCCAGCAGCCAAGCCAGGGGGCTATCTGGAAACACCATATATTTT; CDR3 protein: CASSQARGLSGNTIYF
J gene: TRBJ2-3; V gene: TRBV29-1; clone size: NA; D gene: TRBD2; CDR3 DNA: TGCAGCGTTGTTATCCAGCGGGGGACAGATACGCAGTATTTT; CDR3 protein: CSVVIQRGTDTQYF
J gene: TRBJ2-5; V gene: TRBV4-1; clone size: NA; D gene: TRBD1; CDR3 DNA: TGCGCCAGCAGCCGCTGGATCCCGGGACAGGGGCAAGAGACCCAGTACTTC; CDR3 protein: CASSRWIPGQGQETQYF
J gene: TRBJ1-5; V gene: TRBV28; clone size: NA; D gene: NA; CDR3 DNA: TGTGCCAGCAGGGCCCCCGGGGGAGGAGTCAATCAGCCCCAGCATTTT; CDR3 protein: CASRAPGGGVNQPQHF
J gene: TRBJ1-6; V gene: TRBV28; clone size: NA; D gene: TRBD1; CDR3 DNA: TGTGCCAGCAGTTTAGGACCCAAGGGGGCGTCCTATAATTCACCCCTCCACTTT; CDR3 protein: CASSLGPKGASYNSPLHF
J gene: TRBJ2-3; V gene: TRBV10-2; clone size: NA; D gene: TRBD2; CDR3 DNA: TGCGCCAGCAGTGGCTGGAGCGGGGGGACAGATACGCAGTATTTT; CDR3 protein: CASSGWSGGTDTQYF
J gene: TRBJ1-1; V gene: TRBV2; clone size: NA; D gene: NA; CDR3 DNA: TGTGCCAGCAGTGAAAACGTCCACAGTGGCACTGAAGCTTTCTTT; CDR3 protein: CASSENVHSGTEAFF
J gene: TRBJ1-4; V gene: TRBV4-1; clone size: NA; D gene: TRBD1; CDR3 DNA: TGCGCCAGCAGCCAAGGCGGGACAGGGGGTTACACTAATGAAAAACTGTTTTTT; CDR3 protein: CASSQGGTGGYTNEKLFF
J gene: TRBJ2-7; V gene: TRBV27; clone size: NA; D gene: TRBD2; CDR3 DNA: TGTGCCAGCAGGGTTCTAGCGGGGGGACGGAACGAGCAGTACTTC; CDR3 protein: CASRVLAGGRNEQYF
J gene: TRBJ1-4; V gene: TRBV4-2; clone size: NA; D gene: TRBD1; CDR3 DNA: TGTGCCAGCAGCCGACAGGGAACTAATGAAAAACTGTTTTTT; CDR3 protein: CASSRQGTNEKLFF
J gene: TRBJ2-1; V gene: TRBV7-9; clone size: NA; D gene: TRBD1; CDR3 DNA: TGTGCCAGCAGCTTAGGAGGGACAGCCTACAATGAGCAGTTCTTC; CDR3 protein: CASSLGGTAYNEQFF
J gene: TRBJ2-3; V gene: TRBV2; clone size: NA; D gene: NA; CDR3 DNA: TGTGCCAGCAGTGAGGACCGGGGGTTCACAGATACGCAGTATTTT; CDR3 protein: CASSEDRGFTDTQYF
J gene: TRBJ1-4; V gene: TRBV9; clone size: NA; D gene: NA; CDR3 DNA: TGTGCCAGCAGCGTAGATTCAGACTTTAATGAAAAACTGTTTTTT; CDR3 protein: CASSVDSDFNEKLFF
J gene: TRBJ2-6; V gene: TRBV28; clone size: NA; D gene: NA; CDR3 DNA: TGTGCCAGCAGTTCTATTACGAAGGGGGCCAACGTCCTGACTTTC; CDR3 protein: CASSSITKGANVLTF
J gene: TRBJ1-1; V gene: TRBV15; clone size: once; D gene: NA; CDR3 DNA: TGTGCCACCGCGGTAGGGGGATCAGATTATGAAGCTTTCTTT; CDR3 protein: CATAVGGSDYEAFF
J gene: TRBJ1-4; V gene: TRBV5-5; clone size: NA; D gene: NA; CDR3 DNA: TGTGCCAGCAGCTTGGGGCACGTTAATGAAAAACTGTTTTTT; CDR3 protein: CASSLGHVNEKLFF
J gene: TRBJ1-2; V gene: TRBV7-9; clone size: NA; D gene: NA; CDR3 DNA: TGTGCCAGCAGCCCGACAGATACCTATGGCTACACCTTC; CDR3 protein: CASSPTDTYGYTF
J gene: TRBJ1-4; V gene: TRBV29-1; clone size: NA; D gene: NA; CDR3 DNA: TGCAGCGTTCAAAACGAACAGAGATATAATGAAAAACTGTTTTTT; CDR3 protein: CSVQNEQRYNEKLFF
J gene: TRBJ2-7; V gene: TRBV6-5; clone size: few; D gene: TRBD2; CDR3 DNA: TGTGCCAGCAGTTACAACGGGGGGGGATCCTACGAGCAGTACTTC; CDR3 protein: CASSYNGGGSYEQYF
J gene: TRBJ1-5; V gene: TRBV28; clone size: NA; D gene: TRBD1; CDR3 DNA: TGTGCCAGCAGTCGGGCTCTGGGACAGGGACAGCCCCAGCATTTT; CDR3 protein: CASSRALGQGQPQHF
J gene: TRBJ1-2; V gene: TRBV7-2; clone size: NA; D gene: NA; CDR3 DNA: TGTGCCAGCAGCTTCGGGGGGAGGAACTATGGCTACACCTTC; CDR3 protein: CASSFGGRNYGYTF
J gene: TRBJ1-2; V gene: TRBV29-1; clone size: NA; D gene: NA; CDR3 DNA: TGCAGCGTTGAAACGAACAGACCCGACCATGGCTACACCTTC; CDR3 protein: CSVETNRPDHGYTF
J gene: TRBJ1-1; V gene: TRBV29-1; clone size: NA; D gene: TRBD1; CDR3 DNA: TGCAGCGTTGGCCGGACAGGGGGCACTAGTACTGAAGCTTTCTTT; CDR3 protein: CSVGRTGGTSTEAFF
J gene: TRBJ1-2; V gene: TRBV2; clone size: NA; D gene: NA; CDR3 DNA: TGTGCCAGCAGTGAGAGGTCGGGAGGAGGTGTCTATGGCTACACCTTC; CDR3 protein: CASSERSGGGVYGYTF
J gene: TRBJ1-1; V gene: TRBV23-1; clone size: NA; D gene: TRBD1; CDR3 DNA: TGCGCCAGCAGTCGGAGATGGGTGGAAGGGACAGGGTACACTGAAGCTTTCTTT; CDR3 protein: CASSRRWVEGTGYTEAFF
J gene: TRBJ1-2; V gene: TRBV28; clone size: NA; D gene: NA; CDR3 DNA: TGTGCCAGCAACGTTAGAGCTAACTATGGCTACACCTTC; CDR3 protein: CASNVRANYGYTF
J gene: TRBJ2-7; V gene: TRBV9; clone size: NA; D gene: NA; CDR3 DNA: TGTGCCAGCAGCGTGGGAGGAGTGGGATACGAGCAGTACTTC; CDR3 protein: CASSVGGVGYEQYF
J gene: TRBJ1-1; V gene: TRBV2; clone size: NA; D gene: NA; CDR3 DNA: TGTGCCAGCAGGTCGGGCAGGGGCACTGAAGCTTTCTTT; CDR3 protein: CASRSGRGTEAFF
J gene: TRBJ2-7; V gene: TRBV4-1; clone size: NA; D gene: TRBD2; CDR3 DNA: TGCGCCAGCAGCCTTGTTCCGGGACTAGCGTCCTACGAGCAGTACTTC; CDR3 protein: CASSLVPGLASYEQYF